Listed here are 24 T cell receptor beta chains from one sample, sequenced in a study of blood T cell repertoires in COVID-19. Libraries were prepared by immunoSEQ multiplex PCR; TCRdb keeps only in-frame clonotypes and omits some of them. This sample yields roughly 260,000 clones, of which 87% are seen a single time; 2.2% belongs to the top ten. Sequenced input: peripheral blood. The receptors here all came from a woman in her forties or fifties who had recovered from COVID-19.

This clone was observed once. The chain links TRBV30 to TRBJ2-7, with 10 nucleotides matching TRBD1. Germline lookup yields CDR1 GTSNPN and CDR2 SVGIG (reference sequence). J lost 3 bases, V lost 4 bases, and 3 bases had no gene match. CDR3 length: 13 residues. CDR3 region: CAWTGQGFYEQYF. CDR3 in DNA: TGTGCCTGGACGGGACAGGGGTTCTACGAGCAGTACTTC.

This chain connects TRBV4-1 to TRBJ1-1, with 12 bases aligning to TRBD1. V gave up 0 bases and J gave up 3 bases; unmatched junction bases: 8. Germline assignment: CDR1 MGHRA and CDR2 YSYEKL. The CDR3 runs 18 residues. CDR3 nucleotides: TGCGCCAGCAGCCAAGATAGGGGACAGGGGGCTAGGGACACTGAAGCTTTCTTT. This encodes CASSQDRGQGARDTEAFF.

This clone showed up just once. The chain joins TRBV6-5 to TRBJ1-2, with a weak D call TRBD1 (5 bases). This CDR3 region has 15 residues. V shed 6 bases and J shed 4 bases, with 18 bases lying between them. The germline V gene has CDR1 MNHEY and CDR2 SVGAGI. The CDR3 sequence: CASSREPGLLYGYTF. The CDR3, as DNA: TGTGCCAGCAGCCGTGAGCCAGGGCTTCTCTATGGCTACACCTTC.

The V and J genes are TRBV4-1 and TRBJ2-7, with 7 bases fitting TRBD1. Germline values: CDR1 MGHRA, CDR2 YSYEKL. V shed 1 base, J shed 11 bases, and the junction held 8 bases outside the gene matches. The CDR3 loop spans 13 amino acids. CDR3 in DNA: TGCGCCAGCAGCCAAGGTCAGGGGGACCGTAAGTACTTC. This sequence encodes CASSQGQGDRKYF.

The CDR3 DNA follows: TGTGCCGGCTCCGTCGCCGGGCAGGGCTATTCACCCCTCCACTTT. This codes for CAGSVAGQGYSPLHF. The chain recombines TRBV10-3 with TRBJ1-6, with a possible D match to TRBD1 (5 bases). The CDR3 is 15 residues long. In germline, CDR1 is ENHRY, CDR2 SYGVKD. Trimming removed 11 bases from V and 8 bases from J, with 22 bases in between.

This clone was counted at least ten times. The J gene is TRBJ1-3, the V gene TRBV5-1; no clear D. From germline, CDR1 is SGHRS and CDR2 YFSETQ. Trimming shortened V by 1 base and J by 2 bases, and 13 bases separated the two germline ends. This CDR3 region has 16 residues. CDR3 DNA sequence: TGCGCCAGCAGCTTGAAAGCGTCTTGGGCTGGAAACACCATATATTTT. Residues: CASSLKASWAGNTIYF.

The rearrangement joins TRBV4-3 to TRBJ2-3; 8 bases align to TRBD2. This CDR3 comprises 15 residues. The V gene end was trimmed by 3 bases and the J gene end by 4 bases; junction bases not matched to a gene: 6. Germline V lookup: CDR1 LGHNA, CDR2 YSLEER. The CDR3 DNA reads TGCGCCAGCAGCCATGGACTAGCTTCGGCAGATACGCAGTATTTT. It yields the protein CASSHGLASADTQYF.

This chain links TRBV6-6 with TRBJ1-2, with D possibly TRBD1 on 5 matching bases. CDR1 and CDR2 from the germline V gene are MNHNY and SVGAGI (reference sequence). CDR3 size: 14 residues. The V end lost 0 bases, the J end lost 5 bases, and 10 bases lay between the germline ends. CDR3 coding DNA: TGTGCCAGCAGTTACTCGGGGGGTGAATATGGCTACACCTTC. It encodes CASSYSGGEYGYTF.

The gene calls are TRBV6-1 and TRBJ1-6; 7 bases fit TRBD1. Per germline, CDR1 MNHNS and CDR2 SASEGT. V lost 4 bases and J lost 4; bases outside the gene matches: 10. CDR3 length: 17 amino acids. The DNA for the CDR3 is TGTGCCAGCAGTGTATCGACAGGGCCCGGTTATAATTCACCCCTCCACTTT. It encodes CASSVSTGPGYNSPLHF.

The genes are TRBV5-8 and TRBJ2-3; 15 bases fit TRBD2. Germline-derived CDR1 and CDR2 are SGHTS and YDEGEE. The CDR3 spans 17 residues. With V trimmed by 7 bases and J by 1 base, 7 bases remained unmatched. CDR3 sequence reads: CASGGLAGGRGTDTQYF. In DNA form, the CDR3 reads TGTGCCAGCGGCGGACTAGCGGGGGGGCGCGGCACAGATACGCAGTATTTT.

This clone has more than one count but fewer than ten. The gene calls are TRBV9 and TRBJ2-7, with a possible D match to TRBD1 (5 bases). The CDR3 is 13 residues long. CDR1 and CDR2 (germline): SGDLS, YYNGEE. V lost 0 bases to trimming and J lost 7 bases, with 11 bases between them. CDR3 coding DNA: TGTGCCAGCAGCGTAGATCTAAGGGGAGAGCAGTACTTC. Protein sequence: CASSVDLRGEQYF.

This clone was observed once. The chain couples TRBV28 to TRBJ1-1; D gene ambiguous. The CDR3 length is 14 residues. The V end lost 2 bases, the J end lost 0 bases, and 7 bases lay between the germline ends. The germline V gene has CDR1 MDHEN and CDR2 SYDVKM. CDR3 sequence: CASSLIQLNTEAFF. CDR3 DNA sequence: TGTGCCAGCAGTTTAATCCAATTGAACACTGAAGCTTTCTTT.

In this sample, this clone turned up once. This chain connects TRBV29-1 to TRBJ2-7; perhaps TRBD1 as D (6 bases). Germline values: CDR1 SQVTM, CDR2 ANQGSEA. Trimming removed 6 bases from V and 5 bases from J, with 14 bases in between. CDR3 length equals 12 residues. This chain's CDR3 is CSVYRQENEQYF. The CDR3 DNA sequence: TGCAGCGTCTACCGACAGGAAAACGAGCAGTACTTC.

The chain employs TRBV13 and TRBJ1-2; D not certain. This CDR3 has 13 residues. CDR1 is PRHDT, CDR2 FYEKMQ, per germline (reference sequence). Trimming removed 1 base from V and 4 bases from J, with 7 bases in between. CDR3 DNA: TGTGCCAGCAGCTTAGTAGGGAGCTATGGCTACACCTTC. The encoded protein is CASSLVGSYGYTF.

This clone was counted a single time. The chain links TRBV30 to TRBJ2-5; D is ambiguous. The CDR3 runs 13 residues. Trimming pared 4 bases from V and 1 base from J, leaving 10 bases between. CDR1 is GTSNPN and CDR2 is SVGIG in the germline V gene (reference sequence). CDR3 sequence (DNA): TGTGCCTGGAACAGTCTCCTCCAAGAGACCCAGTACTTC. It codes for CAWNSLLQETQYF. Drawing the rest from reference TRBV30 and TRBJ2-5, the complete variable domain is SQTIHQWPATLVQPVGSPLSLECTVEGTSNPNLYWYRQAAGRGLQLLFYSVGIGQISSEVPQNLSASRPQDRQFILSSKKLLLSDSGFYLCAWNSLLQETQYFGPGTRLLVL.

The rearrangement joins TRBV7-2 to TRBJ2-6, with TRBD2 as a possible D gene (6 bases). Trimming removed 1 base from V and 0 bases from J, with 13 bases in between. This CDR3 region has 18 residues. Germline V gene lookup returns CDR1 SGHTA and CDR2 FQGNSA. CDR3 nucleotides: TGTGCCAGCAGCTTAGTTATGGGCGGGAACTCTGGGGCCAACGTCCTGACTTTC. This encodes CASSLVMGGNSGANVLTF.

In its sample, this clone was seen once. This chain links TRBV5-1 with TRBJ1-2, with D possibly TRBD1 on 5 matching bases. Trimming left V 2 bases short and J 3 bases short, with 8 bases between. Germline V lookup: CDR1 SGHRS, CDR2 YFSETQ. CDR3 size: 13 residues. The CDR3 loop reads CASSLLQDYGYTF. Written as DNA, the CDR3 is TGCGCCAGCAGCTTATTACAGGACTATGGCTACACCTTC.

J is TRBJ1-4 and V is TRBV30; D is unclear. This CDR3 spans 14 amino acids. CDR1 is GTSNPN and CDR2 is SVGIG in the germline V gene (reference sequence). V was pared by 2 bases and J by 7 bases, with 14 bases between. The CDR3 region has the DNA TGTGCCTGGAGTAGGAAACAGCATCCTGAAAAACTGTTTTTT. Amino acids: CAWSRKQHPEKLFF.

In nucleotides, the CDR3 is TGCGCCAGCAGCGCCGATGGCAGGGGGGTGGATTCACCCCTCCACTTT. Translated: CASSADGRGVDSPLHF. V usage is TRBV5-1 and J usage is TRBJ1-6, with 7 nucleotides matching TRBD1. The CDR3 extends over 16 amino acids. The germline CDR1 and CDR2 sequences are SGHRS and YFSETQ. Trimming took 4 bases from V and 8 from J; bases not matched to a gene: 12.

The rearrangement uses TRBV7-2 and TRBJ2-1, with D possibly matching TRBD2 (5 bases). The V and J ends lost 6 bases and 2 bases respectively, with 14 bases between them. The CDR3 spans 15 residues. Germline CDR1 reads SGHTA; CDR2 reads FQGNSA. The CDR3 sequence: CASSITRTTYNEQFF. CDR3 coding DNA: TGTGCCAGCAGTATTACTAGGACCACCTACAATGAGCAGTTCTTC.

The chain carries TRBV5-1 and TRBJ1-2; 8 bases map to TRBD1. Trimming took 4 bases from V and 8 from J; bases not matched to a gene: 10. In germline, CDR1 is SGHRS, CDR2 YFSETQ. The CDR3 contains 14 residues. DNA of the CDR3: TGCGCCAGCAGCCCGGACAGGGAGGGGCGCGGCTACACCTTC. Translated: CASSPDREGRGYTF. Full variable domain (remainder filled in from reference TRBV5-1 and TRBJ1-2): KAGVTQTPRYLIKTRGQQVTLSCSPISGHRSVSWYQQTPGQGLQFLFEYFSETQRNKGNFPGRFSGRQFSNSRSEMNVSTLELGDSALYLCASSPDREGRGYTFGSGTRLTVV.

This clone was seen only once. DNA for the CDR3: TGCGCCAGCAGCTTGGGAGGGACTAGCGGATACAATGAGCAGTTCTTC. As protein: CASSLGGTSGYNEQFF. The chain joins TRBV5-1 to TRBJ2-1; TRBD2 matches at 11 bases. The V gene end was trimmed by 0 bases and the J gene end by 4 bases; junction bases not matched to a gene: 3. The CDR3 is 16 amino acids. The V gene's germline CDR1 is SGHRS and CDR2 YFSETQ. Full variable domain (rest looked up from reference TRBV5-1 and TRBJ2-1): KAGVTQTPRYLIKTRGQQVTLSCSPISGHRSVSWYQQTPGQGLQFLFEYFSETQRNKGNFPGRFSGRQFSNSRSEMNVSTLELGDSALYLCASSLGGTSGYNEQFFGPGTRLTVL.

The V and J genes are TRBV6-5 and TRBJ1-2; D possibly corresponds to TRBD1 (6 bases). The germline V and J ends were trimmed by 0 bases and 7 bases, with 18 bases remaining between them. The CDR3 is 16 residues long. Germline-derived CDR1 and CDR2 are MNHEY and SVGAGI. CDR3 DNA: TGTGCCAGCAGTTACTCGAGCTTCGCAGGGGTGGGTGGCTACACCTTC. It is translated as CASSYSSFAGVGGYTF.

The chain employs TRBV7-2 and TRBJ1-1; D might be TRBD1 (6 bases). CDR1 SGHTA and CDR2 FQGNSA come from the germline V gene. The CDR3 length is 13 residues. The V end lost 1 base, the J end lost 10 bases, and 13 bases lay between the germline ends. The chain's CDR3 is CASSLGDMAGAFF. CDR3 DNA sequence: TGTGCCAGCAGCTTAGGGGACATGGCTGGAGCTTTCTTT.